The next 29 T cell receptor beta chains were all read from a single sample in a study of PD-1 blockade in classical Hodgkin lymphoma. The assay was immunoSEQ multiplex PCR, and TCRdb's table has in-frame clones only and misses some. In the table there are about 94,000 clones, approximately 94% of which are singletons. Noted time point: cycle 4 day 1 (C4D1), after 5 to 7 weeks of nivolumab. The patients all showed relapse after autologous stem cell transplantation, while their brentuximab vedotin exposure varied. The sequenced sample was peripheral blood mononuclear cells (PBMCs), obtained before the fourth cycle of nivolumab. These receptors all stem from a human donor with classical Hodgkin lymphoma.

This chain connects TRBV28 to TRBJ2-1, with 10 bases aligning to TRBD2. Germline V lookup: CDR1 MDHEN, CDR2 SYDVKM. V lost 3 bases, J lost 7 bases, and 9 bases stayed unmatched. This CDR3 is 16 amino acids long. The chain's CDR3 is CASSFTASGSLNEQFF. As DNA, the CDR3 is TGTGCCAGCAGTTTCACCGCTAGCGGGAGTTTAAATGAGCAGTTCTTC.

J is TRBJ2-1 and V is TRBV10-1, with 7 bases aligning to TRBD1. CDR1 and CDR2 from the germline V gene are WNHNN and SYGVQD (reference sequence). The V segment lost 4 bases and the J segment 0 bases; nucleotides outside the gene matches: 6. The CDR3 consists of 16 residues. Here the CDR3 reads CASSGVRGSSYNEQFF. The CDR3, as DNA: TGCGCCAGCAGTGGGGTCAGGGGGTCCTCCTACAATGAGCAGTTCTTC.

J is TRBJ1-2 and V is TRBV11-1; TRBD1 is a possible D gene (6 bases). The length of the CDR3 is 15 residues. V was cut by 3 bases and J by 5 bases, with 16 bases left in between. CDR1 is SGHAT, CDR2 FQDESV, per germline (reference sequence). Here the CDR3 reads CASSFSKGGFYGYTF. The CDR3, as DNA: TGTGCCAGCAGCTTCTCAAAGGGGGGCTTTTATGGCTACACCTTC.

The rearrangement joins TRBV27 to TRBJ1-2, with D possibly matching TRBD1 (6 bases). This CDR3 comprises 17 residues. Trimming took 2 bases from V and 3 from J, leaving 19 bases between them. The germline CDR1 and CDR2 sequences are MNHEY and SMNVEV (reference sequence). The CDR3 DNA follows: TGTGCCAGCAGTTTAGGGGTAAGGGACATCCCTTACTATGGCTACACCTTC. Protein product: CASSLGVRDIPYYGYTF.

J is TRBJ2-7 and V is TRBV21-1; TRBD1 is the table's D call and was not checked against the DNA. TRBV21-1 is reported as a pseudogene. This CDR3 is 14 amino acids long. CDR3 amino acids: CASSRQGRYYEQYF. The CDR3 nucleotides are TGTGCCAGTTCCCGACAGGGGCGATACTACGAGCAGTACTTC.

The V call is TRBV7-6, the J call TRBJ2-1; 9 nucleotides agree with TRBD1. J lost 8 bases, V lost 1 base, and 6 bases had no gene match. In germline, CDR1 is SGHVS, CDR2 FNYEAQ. This CDR3 is 15 amino acids long. The CDR3 is CASSLGFTGGDEQFF. The DNA for the CDR3 is TGTGCCAGCAGCTTAGGTTTCACAGGGGGCGATGAGCAGTTCTTC.

V gene TRBV5-4 combines with J gene TRBJ2-2, with D hard to call. Trimming cost V 5 bases and J 1 base, with 12 bases left between them. Germline CDR1 SGHNT, CDR2 YYREEE (reference sequence). The CDR3 contains 15 residues. CDR3 protein: CASRFDPQNTGELFF. DNA for the CDR3: TGTGCCAGCAGGTTTGATCCCCAGAACACCGGGGAGCTGTTTTTT.

The chain joins TRBV4-1 to TRBJ1-2; D gene unclear. Germline lookup yields CDR1 MGHRA and CDR2 YSYEKL. Trimming left V 2 bases short and J 4 bases short, with 8 bases between. CDR3 length: 13 amino acids. CDR3 amino acids: CASSQKSGYGYTF. CDR3 sequence (DNA): TGCGCCAGCAGCCAAAAGTCTGGCTATGGCTACACCTTC.

The chain employs TRBV30 and TRBJ1-1; D uncertain. The V gene's germline CDR1 is GTSNPN and CDR2 SVGIG (reference sequence). Trimming removed 3 bases from V and 3 bases from J, with 11 bases in between. The CDR3 has 13 residues. The DNA for the CDR3 is TGTGCCTGGAGCCGGGCCTCTGACACTGAAGCTTTCTTT. Translating it yields CAWSRASDTEAFF.

The gene calls are TRBV30 and TRBJ1-3, with 11 positions matching TRBD1. Germline V gives CDR1 GTSNPN, CDR2 SVGIG (reference sequence). The CDR3 contains 16 residues. The J segment lost 4 bases and the V segment lost 0 bases, leaving 5 bases of the junction unmatched. CDR3 loop: CAWSVGTGGAGNTIYF. The CDR3 DNA reads TGTGCCTGGAGTGTCGGGACAGGGGGTGCCGGAAACACCATATATTTT.

V usage is TRBV25-1 and J usage is TRBJ2-3; D is unresolved. Germline CDR1 reads MGHDK; CDR2 reads SYGVNS. This CDR3 spans 14 amino acids. V shed 7 bases and J shed 1 base, with 12 bases lying between them. This CDR3 reads CASTPARGTDTQYF. In nucleotides, the CDR3 is TGTGCCAGCACCCCCGCAAGGGGCACAGATACGCAGTATTTT. Full variable domain (remainder filled in from reference TRBV25-1 and TRBJ2-3): EADIYQTPRYLVIGTGKKITLECSQTMGHDKMYWYQQDPGMELHLIHYSYGVNSTEKGDLSSESTVSRIRTEHFPLTLESARPSHTSQYLCASTPARGTDTQYFGPGTRLTVL.

The chain uses TRBV5-1 and TRBJ2-5, with D maybe TRBD1 (5 bases). The germline gives CDR1 SGHRS, CDR2 YFSETQ. The CDR3 runs 13 residues. Deletions cut 0 bases from V and 5 bases from J, with 8 bases between. CDR3 in DNA: TGCGCCAGCAGCTTGGGGACACCGGAGACCCAGTACTTC. This encodes CASSLGTPETQYF.

The chain recombines TRBV9 with TRBJ2-1, with unresolved D. The germline V gene encodes CDR1 SGDLS and CDR2 YYNGEE. The length of the CDR3 is 13 residues. V lost 3 bases and J 8 bases, leaving 12 bases between the germline ends. Here the CDR3 reads CASSDDVWDEQFF. CDR3 coding DNA: TGTGCCAGCAGCGATGACGTCTGGGATGAGCAGTTCTTC.

This chain joins TRBV5-4 and TRBJ2-1; 12 bases match TRBD2. This CDR3 has 15 residues. Germline assignment: CDR1 SGHNT and CDR2 YYREEE (reference sequence). V trimming: 5 bases; J trimming: 6 bases; junction bases outside the gene matches: 6. The CDR3 region has the DNA TGTGCCAGCAGACGCGGGACTAGCGGGCTCAATGAGCAGTTCTTC. Protein: CASRRGTSGLNEQFF.

V gene TRBV7-3 combines with J gene TRBJ2-1; TRBD2 aligns across 12 bases. V dropped 4 bases and J dropped 4; count of bases not matched to a gene: 14. The CDR3 runs to 19 residues. Germline V gene sequence: CDR1 SGHTA, CDR2 FQGTGA. The CDR3 reads CASSYLAGGPRSGYNEQFF. In DNA, the CDR3 is TGTGCCAGCAGCTATCTAGCGGGAGGGCCTCGTTCTGGATACAATGAGCAGTTCTTC.

This chain's CDR3 is CASSQVVTEAFF. The CDR3 DNA reads TGCGCCAGCAGCCAAGTTGTCACTGAAGCTTTCTTT. The chain has TRBV4-1 and TRBJ1-1; no definite D call. CDR3 length: 12 amino acids. CDR1 MGHRA and CDR2 YSYEKL come from the germline V gene. Trimming stripped 1 base from V and 4 bases from J, with 4 bases between.

The chain couples TRBV4-2 to TRBJ2-5; D is ambiguous. Germline CDR1 and CDR2: LGHNA and YNFKEQ. This CDR3 contains 16 residues. V shed 0 bases and J shed 1 base, with 12 bases lying between them. CDR3 sequence: CASSQDPVETQETQYF. In nucleotides, the CDR3 is TGTGCCAGCAGCCAAGATCCAGTGGAGACCCAAGAGACCCAGTACTTC.

This chain connects TRBV9 to TRBJ2-2, with no clear D. Germline CDR1 SGDLS, CDR2 YYNGEE. Trimming removed 0 bases from V and 1 base from J, with 10 bases in between. This CDR3 has 16 residues. CDR3 sequence: CASSVATLLNTGELFF. CDR3 in DNA: TGTGCCAGCAGCGTAGCTACGCTTCTGAACACCGGGGAGCTGTTTTTT.

This rearrangement joins TRBV19 to TRBJ1-1, with 9 bases identical to TRBD1. This CDR3 is built from 15 residues. In germline, CDR1 is LNHDA, CDR2 SQIVND (reference sequence). The J segment lost 3 bases and the V segment lost 1 base, leaving 3 bases of the junction unmatched. Written as DNA, the CDR3 is TGTGCCAGTAGTATAGCCGGGACAGGGTACACTGAAGCTTTCTTT. This translates into CASSIAGTGYTEAFF.

V is TRBV28 and J is TRBJ1-1; TRBD1 agrees at 8 bases. The CDR3 covers 14 residues. Germline trimming cut 8 bases from V and 4 bases from J; bases unmatched to any gene: 9. CDR1 is MDHEN, CDR2 SYDVKM, per germline. The CDR3 region has the DNA TGTGCCAGCCAGGGGGCCGGTCTGGCCACTGAAGCTTTCTTT. It codes for CASQGAGLATEAFF.

This chain connects TRBV28 to TRBJ1-1; 9 bases map to TRBD1. The germline gives CDR1 MDHEN, CDR2 SYDVKM. The CDR3 loop spans 13 amino acids. Losses at the gene ends were 6 bases for V and 5 bases for J; bases not matched to a gene: 4. The CDR3 DNA is TGTGCCAGCAGACGGGACAGGGTGACTGAAGCTTTCTTT. This sequence encodes CASRRDRVTEAFF. Based on the CDR3 plus reference TRBV28 and TRBJ1-1, the full variable domain is DVKVTQSSRYLVKRTGEKVFLECVQDMDHENMFWYRQDPGLGLRLIYFSYDVKMKEKGDIPEGYSVSREKKERFSLILESASTNQTSMYLCASRRDRVTEAFFGQGTRLTVV.

This chain links TRBV28 with TRBJ2-7; D remains ambiguous. The germline V gene encodes CDR1 MDHEN and CDR2 SYDVKM. The CDR3 is 13 amino acids. The ends were cut back, 4 bases at V and 3 bases at J, with 10 bases in the middle. The CDR3 region is CASSWRQDYEQYF. The CDR3 DNA reads TGTGCCAGCAGTTGGAGACAAGACTACGAGCAGTACTTC. Variable domain in full (rest from reference TRBV28 and TRBJ2-7): DVKVTQSSRYLVKRTGEKVFLECVQDMDHENMFWYRQDPGLGLRLIYFSYDVKMKEKGDIPEGYSVSREKKERFSLILESASTNQTSMYLCASSWRQDYEQYFGPGTRLTVT.

This sequence joins TRBV9 and TRBJ2-7; D is ambiguous. CDR1 and CDR2 (germline): SGDLS, YYNGEE. Trimming removed 2 bases at V and 1 base at J, with 10 bases between. This CDR3 is 14 amino acids long. CDR3: CASSVQRESYEQYF. Here the CDR3 DNA reads TGTGCCAGCAGCGTCCAAAGGGAATCCTACGAGCAGTACTTC.

The rearrangement links TRBV6-6 to TRBJ2-2; D ambiguous. Germline CDR1 MNHNY, CDR2 SVGAGI (reference sequence). V was shortened by 0 bases and J by 8 bases, with 7 bases between the two germline ends. This CDR3 has 13 residues. The CDR3, as DNA: TGTGCCAGCAGTTACTCGTCGGTGGGGGAGCTGTTTTTT. It yields the protein CASSYSSVGELFF.

This clone was counted a single time. This rearrangement joins TRBV4-2 to TRBJ2-7, with TRBD1 matching 10 bases. This CDR3 region has 22 residues. V lost 4 bases, J lost 2 bases, and 26 bases stayed unmatched. Germline CDR1 LGHNA, CDR2 YNFKEQ. The CDR3 region has the DNA TGTGCCAGCAGCCCCGGGACAGGGGAAAGGGGGAGACCTACTCGAAAAGCCTACGAGCAGTACTTC. Protein product: CASSPGTGERGRPTRKAYEQYF.

J is TRBJ1-3 and V is TRBV19; possibly TRBD1 for D (5 bases). Germline CDR1 and CDR2: LNHDA and SQIVND (reference sequence). The CDR3 sequence is 14 residues long. V dropped 4 bases and J dropped 4 bases, with 11 bases sitting between them. The CDR3 coding sequence is TGTGCCAGTAGTACCCCGGGGCCCGGAAACACCATATATTTT. It is translated as CASSTPGPGNTIYF.

This chain joins TRBV5-1 and TRBJ2-2; 10 bases are shared with TRBD2. J was trimmed by 5 bases and V by 0 bases; bases with no gene match: 1. The germline CDR1 and CDR2 sequences are SGHRS and YFSETQ. CDR3 length equals 15 residues. CDR3 loop: CASSLGTSGTGELFF. The CDR3 DNA sequence: TGCGCCAGCAGCTTGGGGACTAGCGGTACCGGGGAGCTGTTTTTT.

The chain employs TRBV5-1 and TRBJ2-5, with D possibly TRBD2 on 6 matching bases. From germline, CDR1 is SGHRS and CDR2 YFSETQ. This CDR3 region has 16 residues. V shed 4 bases and J shed 1 base, with 17 bases lying between them. Written as DNA, the CDR3 is TGCGCCAGCAGCGTGGGTGGAGGGCCTGCCCAAGAGACCCAGTACTTC. It yields the protein CASSVGGGPAQETQYF.

V usage is TRBV2 and J usage is TRBJ2-7; 7 bases agree with TRBD1. Germline loops: CDR1 SNHLY, CDR2 FYNNEI. V lost 3 bases and J lost 7; bases outside the gene matches: 9. This CDR3 spans 14 amino acids. CDR3: CASSDRGFILEQYF. In nucleotides, the CDR3 is TGTGCCAGCAGTGACAGGGGGTTTATTTTAGAGCAGTACTTC.